This TCR beta chain derives from a study of cytomegalovirus exposure and HLA in healthy donors. Study overall: Assignment to the Caucasian-associated ancestry cluster applied to 75% to 85% of the roughly 420 genotyped donors. General observations from the study: Earlier results showed most TCR beta V segments being productive about 87% or about 30% of the time.

13 Jbeta primers and 60 Vbeta primers were used for the PCR. Repertoires were generated with immunoSEQ multiplex PCR, while TCRdb's copy carries only in-frame clones and drops some. Counted here are 150,000 to 200,000 clones, roughly 80% occurring once; the ten biggest clones make up 1.1% to 1.5%. With regard to this clone: Its specificity is unknown.

This CDR3 spans 15 amino acids. Germline V gives CDR1 LNHDA, CDR2 SQIVND (reference sequence). V was clipped by 6 bases and J by 8 bases; unmatched bases: 7. The source material was PBMCs. This sequence was found in a young woman in good health and CMV-seronegative. The V and J genes are TRBV19 and TRBJ1-6; 10 bases fit TRBD1. The CDR3 here is CASSVTGTGDSPLHF. DNA of the CDR3: TGTGCCAGTAGCGTTACCGGGACAGGGGATTCACCCCTCCACTTT.